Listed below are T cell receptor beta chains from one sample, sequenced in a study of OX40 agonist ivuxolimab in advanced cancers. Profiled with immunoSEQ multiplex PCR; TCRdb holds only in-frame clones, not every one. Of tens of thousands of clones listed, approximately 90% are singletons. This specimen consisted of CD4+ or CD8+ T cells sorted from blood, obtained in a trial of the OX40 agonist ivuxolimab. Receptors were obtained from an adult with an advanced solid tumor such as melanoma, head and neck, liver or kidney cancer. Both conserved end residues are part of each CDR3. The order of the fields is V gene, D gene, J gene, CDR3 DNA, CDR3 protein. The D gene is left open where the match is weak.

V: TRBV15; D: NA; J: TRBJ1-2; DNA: TGTGCCACCAGCAGAGGTAGGGGTGGCTACACCTTC; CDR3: CATSRGRGGYTF
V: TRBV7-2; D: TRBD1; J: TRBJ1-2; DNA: TGTGCCAGCAGCCCACACGCCCCCGGGACAGGGATGAGTGGCTACACCTTC; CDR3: CASSPHAPGTGMSGYTF
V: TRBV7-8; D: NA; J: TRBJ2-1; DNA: TGTGCCAGCAGCTTAAGTTGGTCCTACAATGAGCAGTTCTTC; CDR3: CASSLSWSYNEQFF
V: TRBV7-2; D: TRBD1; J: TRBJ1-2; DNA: TGTGCCAGCAGCTTAGAGGGGGCAGGGTTTAACTATGGCTACACCTTC; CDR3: CASSLEGAGFNYGYTF
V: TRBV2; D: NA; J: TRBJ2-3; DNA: TGTGCCAGCAGTGACAACACAGATACGCAGTATTTT; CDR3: CASSDNTDTQYF
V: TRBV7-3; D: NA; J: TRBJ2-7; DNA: TGTGCCAGCAGCGCAGCCTACGAGCAGTACTTC; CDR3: CASSAAYEQYF
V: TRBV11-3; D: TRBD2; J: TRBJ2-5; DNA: TGTGCCAGCAGCCACCGGACTAGCGGGAGTGAGACCCAGTACTTC; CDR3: CASSHRTSGSETQYF
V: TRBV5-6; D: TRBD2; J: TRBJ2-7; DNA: TGTGCCAGCAGCCCCGGGGGGGCCCTCTACGAGCAGTACTTC; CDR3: CASSPGGALYEQYF
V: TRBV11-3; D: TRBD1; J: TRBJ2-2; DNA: TGTGCCAGCACCGTACCGGGACAGGGGTCGACCGGGGAGCTGTTTTTT; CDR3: CASTVPGQGSTGELFF
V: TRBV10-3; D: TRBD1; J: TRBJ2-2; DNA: TGTGCCATCAGTGAGTCGAGACAGGGTATCGCCGGGGAGCTGTTTTTT; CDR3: CAISESRQGIAGELFF